This T cell receptor (beta chain) is from a study of cytomegalovirus exposure and HLA in healthy donors. Amplification used 60 Vbeta primers and 13 Jbeta primers. The assay was immunoSEQ multiplex PCR, and TCRdb's table has in-frame clones only and misses some. The repertoire holds about 160,000 clones, around 85% seen once, with 1% in the top ten. The germline CDR1 and CDR2 sequences are SGHVS and FQNEAQ. The CDR3 contains 14 residues. V lost 0 bases, J lost 4 bases, and 9 bases lay in between. V and J are TRBV7-8 and TRBJ1-2; D gene ambiguous. Input material: PBMCs. The clonotype originates from a boy between 2 and 10 years old in good health and CMV-seronegative. CDR3 nucleotide sequence: TGTGCCAGCAGCTTAGCGCAACCGCGCTATGGCTACACCTTC. Encoded protein: CASSLAQPRYGYTF.